In its sample, the clone carrying this TCR beta chain was seen once. The source of the sample is a study of blood T cell repertoires in COVID-19. About the study: Donors in the United States, Italy and Spain gave samples during acute or convalescent COVID-19.

Across about two dozen US areas, participants ranged in age from roughly 18 to 89 years. A case of COVID-19 had been met by exposed participants within 2 weeks before study entry. Authors' analysis steps: Estimated nucleated cell counts came from reference gene primer amplification. The method was immunoSEQ multiplex PCR; TCRdb's version includes in-frame clones alone and lacks a portion of them. V and J calls and clone size come straight from that table; D and trimming were deduced from the DNA. The table shows hundreds of thousands of clones, with around 85% occurring only once. Trimming at V came to 3 bases and at J to 4 bases, leaving 14 bases not matched to a gene. Germline-derived CDR1 and CDR2 are SGHRS and YFSETQ. The CDR3 is 18 amino acids.

This rearrangement joins TRBV5-1 to TRBJ2-3, with 10 bases matching TRBD2. The sequenced material came from PBMCs or T cells enriched from blood (not recorded which). The receptor comes from a woman in her thirties who had been exposed to COVID-19. In DNA, the CDR3 is TGCGCCAGCAGCTGGGGGTTGGCTAGCGGGAGCGGGGCAGATACGCAGTATTTT. Translating it yields CASSWGLASGSGADTQYF.